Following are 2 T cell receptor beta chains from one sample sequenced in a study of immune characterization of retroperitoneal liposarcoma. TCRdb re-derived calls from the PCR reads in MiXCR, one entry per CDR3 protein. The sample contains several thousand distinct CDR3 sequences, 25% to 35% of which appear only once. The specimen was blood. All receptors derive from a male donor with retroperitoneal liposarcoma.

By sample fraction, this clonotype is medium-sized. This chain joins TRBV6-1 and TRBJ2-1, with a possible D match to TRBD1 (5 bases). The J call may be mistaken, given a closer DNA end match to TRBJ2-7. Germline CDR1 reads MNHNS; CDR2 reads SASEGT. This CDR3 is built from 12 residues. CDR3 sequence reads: CASRDTNYEQYF. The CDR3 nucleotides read TGTGCCAGCAGGGACACTAACTACGAGCAGTACTTC.

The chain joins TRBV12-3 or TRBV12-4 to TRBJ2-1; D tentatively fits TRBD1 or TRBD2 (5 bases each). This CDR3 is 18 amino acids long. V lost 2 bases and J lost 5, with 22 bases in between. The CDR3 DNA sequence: TGTGCCAGCAGTTTATTTATAGGGGTAGCGCTCAGCAACAATGAGCAGTTCTTC. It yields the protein CASSLFIGVALSNNEQFF.